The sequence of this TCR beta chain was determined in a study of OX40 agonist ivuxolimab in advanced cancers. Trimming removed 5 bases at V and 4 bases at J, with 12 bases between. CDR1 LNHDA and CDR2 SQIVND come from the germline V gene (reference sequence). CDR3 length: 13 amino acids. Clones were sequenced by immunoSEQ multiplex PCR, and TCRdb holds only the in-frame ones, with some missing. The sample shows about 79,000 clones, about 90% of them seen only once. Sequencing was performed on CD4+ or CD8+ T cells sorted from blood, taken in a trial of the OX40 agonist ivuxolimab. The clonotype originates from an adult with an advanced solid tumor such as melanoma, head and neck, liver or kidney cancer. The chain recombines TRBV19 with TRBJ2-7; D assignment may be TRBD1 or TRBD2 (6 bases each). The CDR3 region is CASSVGGGYEQYF. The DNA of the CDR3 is TGTGCCAGTAGTGTCGGGGGCGGGTACGAGCAGTACTTC.